Sequencing of this TCR beta chain was carried out in a study of cytomegalovirus exposure and HLA in healthy donors. At the level of the study: About 84% of more than 300 genotyped donors fell in the Caucasian-associated ancestry cluster.

Primers: 60 Vbeta forward and 13 Jbeta reverse. The assay was immunoSEQ multiplex PCR, and TCRdb's table has in-frame clones only and misses some. The sample has around 67,000 clones; around three quarters are singletons. The CDR3 covers 20 residues. CDR1 and CDR2 (germline): WNHNN, SYGVQD (reference sequence). J gave up 2 bases and V 0 bases, and 17 bases lay outside the gene matches. The specimen was PBMCs. The sequence was collected from a man aged 18 to 29 in good health and CMV-seropositive. The chain combines TRBV10-1 with TRBJ1-1; the match to TRBD1 covers 8 bases. The CDR3 here is CASSESRGTGGNLGNTEAFF. The CDR3 region has the DNA TGCGCCAGCAGTGAGTCGAGGGGGACAGGCGGCAACTTAGGAAACACTGAAGCTTTCTTT.